This T cell receptor beta chain was obtained from a study of cytomegalovirus exposure and HLA in healthy donors. About the research overall: The study placed roughly four fifths of its roughly 410 genotyped donors in the Caucasian-associated ancestry cluster. Study-wide results and caveats: The classifier, whose performance was assessed in both the original and validation cohorts, reportedly diagnosed cytomegalovirus status with high specificity and sensitivity. DRB1 had the most TCR associations and HLA-C the fewest, a later analysis found, with rates varying by HLA locus. Overall, about 160 TCR beta chains were annotated as cytomegalovirus-associated.

Worth noting for this clone: Its antigen is unknown.

The study ran its PCR with 60 Vbeta and 13 Jbeta primers. Data came from immunoSEQ multiplex PCR; TCRdb stores just in-frame clones and leaves some out. Of about 160,000 clones in the sample, around three quarters were seen once. V lost 4 bases to trimming and J lost 5 bases; unmatched junction nucleotides: 9. CDR3 length: 15 amino acids. CDR1 and CDR2 (germline): MGHRA, YSYEKL. The V and J genes are TRBV4-1 and TRBJ2-5, with 8 bases fitting TRBD2. The sequence derives from a man aged 35-49 years in good health and CMV-seronegative. The sample comprised PBMCs. The CDR3 nucleotides read TGCGCCAGCAGCCTTTCGGGGGGGGCCCCGGAGACCCAGTACTTC. The encoded protein is CASSLSGGAPETQYF.